The next 13 T cell receptor beta chains were all read from a single sample in a study of cytomegalovirus exposure and HLA in healthy donors. Primers: 60 Vbeta forward and 13 Jbeta reverse. The assay was immunoSEQ multiplex PCR, and TCRdb's table has in-frame clones only and misses some. The sample carries 140,000 to 150,000 clones, over 55% recorded once. The sample taken for sequencing was PBMCs. Receptor source: a man aged 35 to 55 in good health and CMV-seronegative.

Here the CDR3 reads CASSFYRGVAKNIQYF. The CDR3 DNA sequence: TGTGCCAGCAGCTTCTACCGGGGTGTAGCCAAAAACATTCAGTACTTC. The V and J genes are TRBV7-2 and TRBJ2-4; TRBD2 is a possible D gene (5 bases). Germline CDR1 is SGHTA and CDR2 is FQGNSA. The CDR3 runs 16 residues. Trimming pared 3 bases from V and 0 bases from J, leaving 12 bases between. The whole variable domain, remainder taken from reference TRBV7-2 and TRBJ2-4, is GAGVSQSPSNKVTEKGKDVELRCDPISGHTALYWYRQSLGQGLEFLIYFQGNSAPDKSGLPSDRFSAERTGGSVSTLTIQRTQQEDSAVYLCASSFYRGVAKNIQYFGAGTRLSVL.

This chain connects TRBV5-6 to TRBJ2-3; D is perhaps TRBD2 (6 bases). The CDR3 runs 17 residues. Germline V gene data show CDR1 as SGHDT and CDR2 as YYEEEE. V was clipped by 0 bases and J by 8 bases, with 22 bases between them. CDR3 sequence: CASSLAGGTGPPSTQYF. In DNA form, the CDR3 reads TGTGCCAGCAGCTTGGCCGGGGGAACGGGTCCCCCGAGTACGCAGTATTTT.

The chain is built from TRBV18 and TRBJ1-4, with D possibly TRBD1 on 5 matching bases. CDR3 length: 14 amino acids. V lost 3 bases, J lost 8 bases, and 13 bases lay in between. Germline CDR1 is KGHSH and CDR2 is LQKENI. CDR3 in DNA: TGTGCCAGCTCACCGGTCAGGGTCGAAGAAAAACTGTTTTTT. It specifies CASSPVRVEEKLFF.

This chain joins TRBV18 and TRBJ1-1; 9 nucleotides line up with TRBD1. The CDR3 spans 13 residues. The V and J ends lost 4 bases and 5 bases, in that order; junction bases with no gene match: 2. Per germline, CDR1 KGHSH and CDR2 LQKENI. CDR3 sequence reads: CASSRDRVTEAFF. The CDR3 DNA reads as TGTGCCAGCTCACGGGACAGGGTAACTGAAGCTTTCTTT.

For the CDR3, the DNA is TGTGCCACCAGCAGAGTTCTTTACAGCGAGCAGTACTTC. This codes for CATSRVLYSEQYF. The chain joins TRBV15 to TRBJ2-7, with D uncertain. V was cut by 1 base and J by 6 bases, with 10 bases left in between. The CDR3 sequence is 13 residues long. In germline, CDR1 is LNHNV, CDR2 YYDKDF (reference sequence).

The CDR3 DNA follows: TGTGCCAGCAGCCAAGATCTCTCCAGGGTTGGGCATGAAAAACTGTTTTTT. The encoded protein is CASSQDLSRVGHEKLFF. The V call is TRBV4-2, the J call TRBJ1-4; D may be TRBD1 (5 bases). The ends were cut back, 0 bases at V and 6 bases at J, with 17 bases in the middle. Germline V gene data show CDR1 as LGHNA and CDR2 as YNFKEQ. This CDR3 spans 17 amino acids.

The chain couples TRBV29-1 to TRBJ1-1; perhaps TRBD1 as D (5 bases). The CDR3 covers 11 residues. Germline values: CDR1 SQVTM, CDR2 ANQGSEA. The V end was cut by 4 bases, the J end by 9 bases, with 12 bases between. The CDR3: CSVGGAGQAFF. DNA of the CDR3: TGCAGCGTTGGCGGGGCCGGCCAAGCTTTCTTT.

This chain joins TRBV9 and TRBJ2-5; TRBD1 aligns across 11 bases. The V segment lost 4 bases and the J segment 3 bases; nucleotides outside the gene matches: 8. The V gene's germline CDR1 is SGDLS and CDR2 YYNGEE. This CDR3 region has 16 residues. The CDR3 here is CASSFRTGGREETQYF. Written as DNA, the CDR3 is TGTGCCAGCAGCTTCAGGACAGGGGGCAGGGAAGAGACCCAGTACTTC. The full variable domain, in which reference TRBV9 and TRBJ2-5 provide the parts outside the CDR3, is DSGVTQTPKHLITATGQRVTLRCSPRSGDLSVYWYQQSLDQGLQFLIQYYNGEERAKGNILERFSAQQFPDLHSELNLSSLELGDSALYFCASSFRTGGREETQYFGPGTRLLVL.

Comments on this clone: Germline and junction disagree at one end, which may indicate a read error. The chain recombines TRBV6-1 with TRBJ1-2; D call uncertain. The V gene's germline CDR1 is MNHNS and CDR2 SASEGT. The CDR3 is made up of 14 amino acids. The CDR3 DNA reads as TGTGCCACTACTCGAGAGTCGAGGAACTATGGCTACCCCTTC. Encoded protein: CATTRESRNYGYPF.

This clone showed up just a few times. V and J are TRBV18 and TRBJ1-1; D may be TRBD1 (5 bases). Trimming removed 4 bases at V and 0 bases at J, with 12 bases between. The CDR3 is made up of 15 amino acids. Germline V lookup: CDR1 KGHSH, CDR2 LQKENI. As DNA, the CDR3 is TGTGCCAGCTCACTGGCAGGGAACATGAACACTGAAGCTTTCTTT. Its translation is CASSLAGNMNTEAFF. The complete variable domain, with remaining parts taken from reference TRBV18 and TRBJ1-1, reads NAGVMQNPRHLVRRRGQEARLRCSPMKGHSHVYWYRQLPEEGLKFMVYLQKENIIDESGMPKERFSAEFPKEGPSILRIQQVVRGDSAAYFCASSLAGNMNTEAFFGQGTRLTVV.

This sequence joins TRBV5-4 and TRBJ2-7, with a weak D call TRBD1 (5 bases). V lost 4 bases and J 4 bases, leaving 18 bases between the germline ends. Germline V CDR1 and CDR2: SGHNT, YYREEE (reference sequence). The CDR3 loop spans 15 amino acids. The CDR3 sequence: CASSQGPWVAYEQYF. In DNA, the CDR3 is TGTGCCAGCAGCCAGGGTCCCTGGGTGGCATACGAGCAGTACTTC.

The chain employs TRBV5-1 and TRBJ2-6; maybe TRBD2 (7 bases). The germline V and J ends were trimmed by 1 base and 4 bases, with 24 bases remaining between them. The CDR3 extends over 20 amino acids. The germline gives CDR1 SGHRS, CDR2 YFSETQ. This chain's CDR3 is CASSLPGLGGLHLGANVLTF. DNA of the CDR3: TGCGCCAGCAGCTTGCCCGGTTTGGGGGGGCTTCACCTCGGGGCCAACGTCCTGACTTTC.

The rearrangement joins TRBV6-5 to TRBJ2-7; D gene unclear. The V gene's germline CDR1 is MNHEY and CDR2 SVGAGI. The CDR3 covers 13 residues. The ends were cut back, 1 base at V and 1 base at J, with 5 bases in the middle. As DNA, the CDR3 is TGTGCCAGCAGTTACTACGGTTCCTACGAGCAGTACTTC. Translation gives CASSYYGSYEQYF.